This T cell receptor (beta chain) was captured in a study of human T cells and chemical hapten exposure. At the level of the study: 2% DPC applied to a 2 cm by 2 cm arm area sensitized donors. Study conclusions and caveats: Healthy individuals' immune responses may differ from those of donors, who had alopecia.

Sample time point: patch test 2, 6 weeks after DPC sensitization. Treatment noted: therapeutic diphenylcyclopropenone sensitization with weekly scalp DPC. This clonotype was picked up many times. Its antigen remains unidentified. The library gave individual cDNA molecules unique molecular identifiers. TCRdb ran MiXCR on the RACE reads and lists one entry per CDR3 protein. This sample has tens of thousands of distinct CDR3 sequences; less than 4% occur once, and the top ten carry 6.5% to 8%. With 0 bases removed from V and 5 bases from J, the gap between germline ends came to 13 bases. Germline V gene lookup returns CDR1 LGHNA and CDR2 YSLEER. This CDR3 is built from 16 residues.

This sequence was found in a man aged 35-49 years with alopecia areata. Some clones in this sample may be carry-over from other donors' samples. Sequences were derived from whole blood, sampled in connection with sensitization to the hapten diphenylcyclopropenone (DPC). This chain links TRBV4-3 with TRBJ1-4, with D possibly being TRBD1 (5 bases). In DNA form, the CDR3 reads TGCGCCAGCAGCCAAGATACAGGACATAGAAATGAAAAACTGTTTTTT. This sequence encodes CASSQDTGHRNEKLFF.